This T cell receptor (beta chain) was retrieved from a study of T cell responses to AZD1222 COVID-19 vaccine. About the study: Analysis merged second doses at about 4 or about 12 weeks.

The study, taken as a whole, reports: Increases in Spike-specific TCR breadth and depth were seen after two AZD1222 doses.

Of note for this clone: Its specificity is not known.

The CDR3 has 13 residues. V was trimmed by 5 bases and J by 7 bases, leaving 12 bases between them. The V gene's germline CDR1 is SEHNR and CDR2 FQNEAQ (reference sequence). Libraries were prepared by immunoSEQ multiplex PCR; TCRdb keeps only in-frame clonotypes and omits some of them. The data hold more than 150,000 clones, with 75% to 90% observed a single time. Here the sequenced sample was peripheral blood, taken on day 0 of AZD1222 vaccination. The source is an adult in good health. The V call is TRBV7-9, the J call TRBJ2-1, with D hard to call. CDR3 region: CASSSQPGNEQFF. The DNA for the CDR3 is TGTGCCAGCAGCAGCCAACCTGGTAATGAGCAGTTCTTC.